These 32 T cell receptor beta chains were all obtained from the same sample, sequenced in a study of T cell changes during pregnancy in multiple sclerosis. Measured with immunoSEQ multiplex PCR; TCRdb has only the in-frame clones, and not every one. This sample carries roughly 40,000 clones, about 91% of them seen once, and the ten largest clones take over 6.5%. The source material was CD8+ T cells from peripheral blood mononuclear cells, sampled before pregnancy. These TCRs come from a female donor with multiple sclerosis, enrolled in a pregnancy study.

V gene TRBV28 combines with J gene TRBJ2-1; possible D gene TRBD1, 6 bases. Between the trimmed V and J ends, which lost 5 bases and 10 bases, there was a span of 15 bases. CDR3 length equals 13 residues. Germline V lookup: CDR1 MDHEN, CDR2 SYDVKM. The CDR3 spells CASSLISGTEQFF. The CDR3, as DNA: TGTGCCAGCAGTCTCATATCCGGGACAGAGCAGTTCTTC.

The rearrangement joins TRBV4-3 to TRBJ2-2; 9 positions agree with TRBD1. This CDR3 is built from 15 residues. V shed 8 bases and J 4 bases; nucleotides not matched to a gene: 8. CDR1 LGHNA and CDR2 YSLEER come from the germline V gene. The CDR3 DNA follows: TGCGCCAGCTCCCAAGACAGGGGGATCACCGGGGAGCTGTTTTTT. Encoded protein: CASSQDRGITGELFF.

The gene calls are TRBV28 and TRBJ2-4; 7 nucleotides align to TRBD2. The CDR3 loop spans 13 amino acids. CDR1 is MDHEN and CDR2 is SYDVKM in the germline V gene. V shed 2 bases and J 10 bases; nucleotides not matched to a gene: 5. In nucleotides, the CDR3 is TGTGCCAGCAGTTTAGTGGGAGGGGCAATTCAGTACTTC. This encodes CASSLVGGAIQYF.

The chain links TRBV19 to TRBJ2-7; D is perhaps TRBD2 (6 bases). The germline gives CDR1 LNHDA, CDR2 SQIVND (reference sequence). This CDR3 region has 16 residues. Trimming stripped 2 bases from V and 0 bases from J, with 14 bases between. The CDR3 DNA reads as TGTGCCAGTAGTATAAACGGGGGAGTATTCTCCTACGAGCAGTACTTC. It yields the protein CASSINGGVFSYEQYF.

The chain is built from TRBV28 and TRBJ1-3; D is possibly TRBD1 (5 bases). The CDR3 has 13 amino acids. Deletions cut 8 bases from V and 1 base from J, with 9 bases between. Looked up from germline, CDR1 is MDHEN and CDR2 is SYDVKM. The CDR3 region has the DNA TGTGCCAGCGGTAGGGGATCTGGAAACACCATATATTTT. Amino acid sequence: CASGRGSGNTIYF.

This clone was detected only once. The genes are TRBV7-8 and TRBJ2-3, with D tentatively TRBD2 (6 bases). This CDR3 is 16 amino acids long. V lost 4 bases and J 4 bases, leaving 18 bases between the germline ends. From germline, CDR1 is SGHVS and CDR2 FQNEAQ. CDR3 loop: CASSSLNGRPPDTQYF. In DNA form, the CDR3 reads TGTGCCAGCAGCTCCCTAAACGGGAGACCGCCAGATACGCAGTATTTT.

This chain joins TRBV29-1 and TRBJ2-1; weak D call: TRBD2 (6 bases). The germline CDR1 and CDR2 sequences are SQVTM and ANQGSEA. The CDR3 runs to 14 residues. Deletions cut 7 bases from V and 9 bases from J, with 22 bases between. In DNA form, the CDR3 reads TGCAGCGCTGTTGGGATAGCGGTTTCGAGTGAGCAGTTCTTC. The encoded protein is CSAVGIAVSSEQFF.

The J gene is TRBJ2-7, the V gene TRBV27; TRBD1 might be the D (6 bases). CDR1 is MNHEY and CDR2 is SMNVEV in the germline V gene (reference sequence). V dropped 3 bases and J dropped 3 bases, with 12 bases sitting between them. This CDR3 spans 14 amino acids. CDR3: CASSFGGGSYEQYF. The DNA for the CDR3 is TGTGCCAGCAGTTTTGGGGGCGGTAGCTACGAGCAGTACTTC.

The V call is TRBV29-1, the J call TRBJ1-2; D is perhaps TRBD1 (6 bases). Trimming removed 1 base from V and 4 bases from J, with 10 bases in between. CDR1 and CDR2 (germline): SQVTM, ANQGSEA. The CDR3 is made up of 13 amino acids. In nucleotides, the CDR3 is TGCAGCGTTGAAGTGCAGGGGCTCTATGGCTACACCTTC. Amino acids: CSVEVQGLYGYTF. Filled out from reference TRBV29-1 and TRBJ1-2, the complete variable domain reads SAVISQKPSRDICQRGTSLTIQCQVDSQVTMMFWYRQQPGQSLTLIATANQGSEATYESGFVIDKFPISRPNLTFSTLTVSNMSPEDSSIYLCSVEVQGLYGYTFGSGTRLTVV.

The V and J genes are TRBV29-1 and TRBJ2-3; tentatively, D is TRBD2 (5 bases). Germline V gene sequence: CDR1 SQVTM, CDR2 ANQGSEA. The ends were cut back, 6 bases at V and 4 bases at J, with 11 bases in the middle. CDR3 size: 12 residues. In nucleotides, the CDR3 is TGCAGCGTACGAGGGAGCGCAGATACGCAGTATTTT. Protein: CSVRGSADTQYF.

This rearrangement joins TRBV19 to TRBJ1-2, with 9 positions matching TRBD1. CDR3 length: 14 residues. With 2 bases clipped from V and 8 bases from J, the junction kept 6 bases outside the gene matches. The V gene's germline CDR1 is LNHDA and CDR2 SQIVND (reference sequence). CDR3 nucleotides: TGTGCCAGTAGTATAACGGGACAGGGTTTCGGCTACACCTTC. Its translation: CASSITGQGFGYTF.

This clone was seen only once. V gene TRBV11-3 combines with J gene TRBJ2-7, with 12 positions matching TRBD2. CDR1 and CDR2 from the germline V gene are SGHNT and YENEEA. Unmatched junction bases numbered 11, after V lost 7 bases and J lost 7 bases. The length of the CDR3 is 15 residues. The CDR3 nucleotides are TGTGCCAGCACCTCACGACTAGCGGGAGAGGGAGAGCAGTACTTC. Protein product: CASTSRLAGEGEQYF.

The chain recombines TRBV28 with TRBJ1-5; 8 bases fit TRBD1. The V gene's germline CDR1 is MDHEN and CDR2 SYDVKM. The CDR3 contains 14 residues. V shed 6 bases, J shed 3 bases, and the junction held 4 bases outside the gene matches. In nucleotides, the CDR3 is TGTGCCAGCAGCCCAGGGGGCGACAATCAGCCCCAGCATTTT. Residues: CASSPGGDNQPQHF. Using reference TRBV28 and TRBJ1-5 for the parts outside the CDR3, the full variable domain is DVKVTQSSRYLVKRTGEKVFLECVQDMDHENMFWYRQDPGLGLRLIYFSYDVKMKEKGDIPEGYSVSREKKERFSLILESASTNQTSMYLCASSPGGDNQPQHFGDGTRLSIL.

This chain uses TRBV7-9 with TRBJ2-1; 14 bases align to TRBD2. Per germline, CDR1 SEHNR and CDR2 FQNEAQ (reference sequence). V lost 5 bases to trimming and J lost 4 bases; unmatched junction nucleotides: 4. CDR3 length equals 16 residues. The CDR3 sequence is CASSRLAGGRYNEQFF. The CDR3 DNA follows: TGTGCCAGCAGCAGACTAGCGGGAGGGCGGTACAATGAGCAGTTCTTC.

This clone is judged medium-sized. The rearrangement links TRBV6-1 to TRBJ1-1; the D is unclear. Trimming stripped 2 bases from V and 1 base from J, with 8 bases between. The CDR3 is made up of 14 amino acids. CDR1 is MNHNS, CDR2 SASEGT, per germline. The CDR3 DNA is TGTGCCAGCAGTGAACGTTTAGAGAACACTGAAGCTTTCTTT. It yields the protein CASSERLENTEAFF.

This chain links TRBV7-6 with TRBJ2-1, with a possible D match to TRBD1 (6 bases). The CDR3 is made up of 15 amino acids. Trimming took off 0 bases at V and 6 bases at J, with 12 bases between the two ends. CDR1 SGHVS and CDR2 FNYEAQ come from the germline V gene. The CDR3, as DNA: TGTGCCAGCAGCTTAGCGGGGGACATAGGCAATGAGCAGTTCTTC. Amino acid sequence: CASSLAGDIGNEQFF.

CDR3 nucleotide sequence: TGTGCCAGCAGCGTGGCTAGCGGAGCCCTCGAGCAGTACTTC. It yields the protein CASSVASGALEQYF. The rearrangement joins TRBV9 to TRBJ2-7; 7 bases align to TRBD2. V shed 2 bases and J 6 bases; nucleotides not matched to a gene: 8. Germline V gene data show CDR1 as SGDLS and CDR2 as YYNGEE. This CDR3 region has 14 residues.

This sequence joins TRBV28 and TRBJ1-1; possible D gene TRBD1, 6 bases. Deletions cut 6 bases from V and 1 base from J, with 12 bases between. CDR1 is MDHEN and CDR2 is SYDVKM in the germline V gene. This CDR3 is built from 14 residues. CDR3 sequence reads: CASRPGDTNTEAFF. The CDR3 nucleotides are TGTGCCAGCAGACCAGGGGACACGAACACTGAAGCTTTCTTT.

The chain is built from TRBV10-3 and TRBJ2-7; 10 positions agree with TRBD1. The CDR3 runs 16 residues. V lost 4 bases, J lost 0 bases, and 6 bases stayed unmatched. Germline CDR1 reads ENHRY; CDR2 reads SYGVKD. CDR3 sequence reads: CAISGQGAGSSYEQYF. The CDR3 DNA reads TGTGCCATCAGTGGACAGGGGGCGGGAAGCTCCTACGAGCAGTACTTC.

The table lists this clone with a count of one. The V gene is TRBV5-4, the J gene TRBJ2-5; 9 nucleotides align to TRBD1. The CDR3 is 14 amino acids. V lost 5 bases and J lost 5; bases outside the gene matches: 7. Germline CDR1 is SGHNT and CDR2 is YYREEE (reference sequence). CDR3 sequence: CASSGGTGLETQYF. The CDR3 DNA reads TGTGCCAGCAGTGGTGGGACAGGGCTGGAGACCCAGTACTTC.

The CDR3 region has the DNA TGCGCCAGCAGCCAACAACCCCCCACGGGACTAGCACCCTACGAGCAGTACTTC. It translates to CASSQQPPTGLAPYEQYF. The chain carries TRBV4-1 and TRBJ2-7; 9 nucleotides match TRBD2. The CDR3 covers 18 residues. Trimming removed 2 bases from V and 2 bases from J; junction bases left unmatched: 13. Looked up from germline, CDR1 is MGHRA and CDR2 is YSYEKL.

The gene calls are TRBV7-8 and TRBJ2-1; 14 positions agree with TRBD2. Losses at the gene ends were 4 bases for V and 10 bases for J; bases not matched to a gene: 9. Looked up from germline, CDR1 is SGHVS and CDR2 is FQNEAQ. The CDR3 loop spans 16 amino acids. The CDR3 reads CASSSRLAGGDWEQFF. DNA for the CDR3: TGTGCCAGCAGCTCCAGACTAGCGGGAGGGGATTGGGAGCAGTTCTTC.

A few counts support this clone. J is TRBJ2-5 and V is TRBV28; tentatively, D is TRBD1 (6 bases). Between the trimmed V and J ends, which lost 4 bases and 4 bases, there was a span of 13 bases. CDR1 and CDR2 (germline): MDHEN, SYDVKM. CDR3 length equals 14 residues. The CDR3 bases are TGTGCCAGCAGTTCCCCAGGGGCCCTAGAGACCCAGTACTTC. As protein: CASSSPGALETQYF. Based on the CDR3 plus reference TRBV28 and TRBJ2-5, the full variable domain is DVKVTQSSRYLVKRTGEKVFLECVQDMDHENMFWYRQDPGLGLRLIYFSYDVKMKEKGDIPEGYSVSREKKERFSLILESASTNQTSMYLCASSSPGALETQYFGPGTRLLVL.

The V call is TRBV28, the J call TRBJ2-5; 9 nucleotides match TRBD1. The V segment lost 5 bases and the J segment 5 bases; nucleotides outside the gene matches: 6. CDR1 and CDR2 (germline): MDHEN, SYDVKM. This CDR3 has 14 amino acids. In DNA form, the CDR3 reads TGTGCCAGCAGTCGGGGACAGGGAGTGGAGACCCAGTACTTC. Amino acids: CASSRGQGVETQYF.

The CDR3 region is CASSLTDRAETQYF. CDR3 sequence (DNA): TGTGCCAGCAGTTTAACGGACAGGGCAGAGACCCAGTACTTC. The rearrangement joins TRBV28 to TRBJ2-5; TRBD1 aligns across 8 bases. V lost 2 bases to trimming and J lost 4 bases; unmatched junction nucleotides: 3. CDR3 length: 14 residues. Germline V CDR1 and CDR2: MDHEN, SYDVKM.

This chain links TRBV5-5 with TRBJ2-1, with D possibly matching TRBD2 (5 bases). The CDR3 covers 14 residues. The V and J ends lost 4 bases and 9 bases respectively, with 17 bases between them. The germline V gene encodes CDR1 SGHKS and CDR2 YYEKEE (reference sequence). CDR3: CASSLVEGFSEQFF. For the CDR3, the DNA is TGTGCCAGCAGCCTAGTAGAGGGCTTTAGTGAGCAGTTCTTC.

The genes are TRBV2 and TRBJ2-5; TRBD1 agrees at 7 bases. V lost 1 base to trimming and J lost 5 bases; unmatched junction nucleotides: 7. Germline V gene data show CDR1 as SNHLY and CDR2 as FYNNEI. This CDR3 is built from 15 residues. CDR3 amino acids: CASSEVTGLGETQYF. In nucleotides, the CDR3 is TGTGCCAGCAGTGAAGTGACAGGGTTGGGGGAGACCCAGTACTTC.

V and J are TRBV2 and TRBJ2-2, with TRBD1 matching 9 bases. Trimming removed 7 bases from V and 1 base from J; junction bases left unmatched: 7. The germline V gene encodes CDR1 SNHLY and CDR2 FYNNEI. This CDR3 has 16 residues. The CDR3 loop is CASTPPGQGNTGELFF. The DNA of the CDR3 is TGTGCCAGCACCCCCCCGGGACAGGGGAACACCGGGGAGCTGTTTTTT.

The V gene is TRBV5-6, the J gene TRBJ2-5; 8 bases align to TRBD1. The J segment lost 4 bases and the V segment lost 0 bases, leaving 2 bases of the junction unmatched. There are 14 residues in the CDR3. From germline, CDR1 is SGHDT and CDR2 YYEEEE. CDR3 sequence: CASSLGTGRETQYF. CDR3 DNA sequence: TGTGCCAGCAGCTTGGGGACAGGGAGAGAGACCCAGTACTTC. The full variable domain, completed using reference TRBV5-6 and TRBJ2-5, is DAGVTQSPTHLIKTRGQQVTLRCSPKSGHDTVSWYQQALGQGPQFIFQYYEEEERQRGNFPDRFSGHQFPNYSSELNVNALLLGDSALYLCASSLGTGRETQYFGPGTRLLVL.

The chain joins TRBV28 to TRBJ1-1, with 7 bases that match TRBD1. CDR1 is MDHEN, CDR2 SYDVKM, per germline. The junction had 6 bases not matched to a gene; V was cut back by 7 bases and J by 1 base. The CDR3 is 14 amino acids. CDR3 region: CASTLGQQNTEAFF. For the CDR3, the DNA is TGTGCCAGCACCCTGGGACAGCAGAACACTGAAGCTTTCTTT.

This clone was detected only a few times. The J gene is TRBJ1-5, the V gene TRBV19; D remains ambiguous. The V and J ends lost 2 bases and 0 bases respectively, with 11 bases between them. Germline V lookup: CDR1 LNHDA, CDR2 SQIVND (reference sequence). The CDR3 is 16 amino acids. The CDR3 DNA is TGTGCCAGTAGTATACAGAACCGTTATAGCAATCAGCCCCAGCATTTT. This sequence encodes CASSIQNRYSNQPQHF.

The chain recombines TRBV9 with TRBJ2-3; D possibly corresponds to TRBD2 (6 bases). The CDR3 loop spans 15 amino acids. Germline-derived CDR1 and CDR2 are SGDLS and YYNGEE. Trimming shortened V by 3 bases and J by 0 bases, and 11 bases separated the two germline ends. In nucleotides, the CDR3 is TGTGCCAGCAGCGCCGGGCGGGACAGCACAGATACGCAGTATTTT. Its protein is CASSAGRDSTDTQYF.